These 20 T cell receptor beta chains were sequenced from one sample in a study of blood T cell repertoires in COVID-19. Sequencing used immunoSEQ multiplex PCR; TCRdb keeps in-frame clones, though not all of them. The repertoire holds under 300,000 clones, 80% to 90% seen once, with about 4% in the top ten. The sequencing input was peripheral blood. The receptor source for this set is a man between 45 and 60 years old with acute or convalescent COVID-19.

This clone was recorded only once. The chain employs TRBV28 and TRBJ1-5, with D unresolved. The V end was cut by 8 bases, the J end by 4 bases, with 18 bases between. CDR1 is MDHEN, CDR2 SYDVKM, per germline. This CDR3 is 15 amino acids long. The CDR3 is CASGVRSSGNQPQHF. In DNA, the CDR3 is TGTGCCAGCGGGGTTCGTTCGTCGGGGAATCAGCCCCAGCATTTT.

This clone was observed a few times. The chain joins TRBV7-9 to TRBJ1-2, with unresolved D. The CDR3 consists of 14 residues. Germline-derived CDR1 and CDR2 are SEHNR and FQNEAQ (reference sequence). V was pared by 10 bases and J by 8 bases, with 23 bases between. The CDR3 sequence is CATLPWRSTGGYTF. The CDR3 DNA follows: TGTGCCACCTTGCCGTGGCGCTCCACGGGGGGCTACACCTTC.

The rearrangement links TRBV28 to TRBJ2-7, with D possibly being TRBD1 (8 bases). The CDR3 totals 14 residues. V lost 6 bases, J lost 3 bases, and 15 bases lay in between. Germline V lookup: CDR1 MDHEN, CDR2 SYDVKM. CDR3 residues: CASSPTGGDYEQYF. The DNA of the CDR3 is TGTGCCAGCAGCCCAACAGGGGGGGACTACGAGCAGTACTTC.

The chain recombines TRBV27 with TRBJ2-1; D remains unclear. Per germline, CDR1 MNHEY and CDR2 SMNVEV (reference sequence). V was cut by 3 bases and J by 5 bases, with 8 bases left in between. The CDR3 totals 13 residues. The DNA of the CDR3 is TGTGCCAGCAGTTTTGAACTTAACAATGAGCAGTTCTTC. Translating it yields CASSFELNNEQFF.

V is TRBV12-5 and J is TRBJ2-3, with TRBD2 matching over 9 bases. CDR3 length: 17 amino acids. In germline, CDR1 is LGHNT, CDR2 FRNRAP. With V trimmed by 0 bases and J by 3 bases, 7 bases remained unmatched. In DNA, the CDR3 is TGTGCTAGTGGTTTGGTAGGTCAGGGACTAGCAACAGATACGCAGTATTTT. Protein: CASGLVGQGLATDTQYF.

This chain uses TRBV4-1 with TRBJ1-5; a possible D gene is TRBD1 (6 bases). From germline, CDR1 is MGHRA and CDR2 YSYEKL. V was shortened by 0 bases and J by 4 bases, with 16 bases between the two germline ends. This CDR3 is 17 amino acids long. CDR3 loop: CASSQDTTGMWNQPQHF. DNA for the CDR3: TGCGCCAGCAGCCAAGATACCACAGGGATGTGGAATCAGCCCCAGCATTTT.

The chain carries TRBV2 and TRBJ2-7; 11 bases agree with TRBD1. Germline CDR1 reads SNHLY; CDR2 reads FYNNEI. The CDR3 sequence is 13 residues long. The V gene end was trimmed by 5 bases and the J gene end by 6 bases; junction bases not matched to a gene: 3. The CDR3 is CASSRDRGFEQYF. Here the CDR3 DNA reads TGTGCCAGCAGTCGGGACAGGGGGTTCGAGCAGTACTTC.

The rearrangement joins TRBV11-3 to TRBJ2-2, with TRBD2 as a possible D gene (6 bases). This CDR3 has 17 amino acids. Germline assignment: CDR1 SGHNT and CDR2 YENEEA. V lost 0 bases and J lost 4, with 15 bases in between. As DNA, the CDR3 is TGTGCCAGCAGCTTAGAGGGGGGTGATAGGGGCACCGGGGAGCTGTTTTTT. Protein sequence: CASSLEGGDRGTGELFF. Drawing the rest from reference TRBV11-3 and TRBJ2-2, the complete variable domain is EAGVVQSPRYKIIEKKQPVAFWCNPISGHNTLYWYLQNLGQGPELLIRYENEEAVDDSQLPKDRFSAERLKGVDSTLKIQPAELGDSAVYLCASSLEGGDRGTGELFFGEGSRLTVL.

The chain has TRBV11-3 and TRBJ2-5; weak D call: TRBD2 (7 bases). The V and J ends lost 3 bases and 0 bases respectively, with 17 bases between them. The CDR3 is 17 residues long. Germline lookup yields CDR1 SGHNT and CDR2 YENEEA. The CDR3 region has the DNA TGTGCCAGCAGCTTGGGGGGGGCCGACCCATACCAAGAGACCCAGTACTTC. This translates into CASSLGGADPYQETQYF.

The CDR3 DNA sequence: TGTGCCAGCAGCCCGAGGACTAGCGGGAGTTGGGATGAGCAGTTCTTC. It is translated as CASSPRTSGSWDEQFF. The genes are TRBV11-2 and TRBJ2-1; 13 positions match TRBD2. The CDR3 is made up of 16 amino acids. V dropped 5 bases and J dropped 8; count of bases not matched to a gene: 9. The germline V gene encodes CDR1 SGHAT and CDR2 FQNNGV.

This chain uses TRBV11-3 with TRBJ2-7, with 8 bases matching TRBD1. V lost 7 bases to trimming and J lost 3 bases; unmatched junction nucleotides: 14. The CDR3 consists of 16 residues. CDR1 and CDR2 (germline): SGHNT, YENEEA. DNA of the CDR3: TGTGCCAGCACCCCCTCCGGGACAGGTGCTTACTACGAGCAGTACTTC. The encoded protein is CASTPSGTGAYYEQYF.

The chain couples TRBV28 to TRBJ1-3, with TRBD1 as a possible D gene (6 bases). Germline V gene data show CDR1 as MDHEN and CDR2 as SYDVKM. V was clipped by 10 bases and J by 12 bases, with 22 bases between them. CDR3 length: 13 residues. CDR3 region: CATRDITGTGIYF. DNA of the CDR3: TGTGCCACCCGGGACATTACAGGGACGGGCATATATTTT.

J is TRBJ2-1 and V is TRBV19, with TRBD2 matching over 13 bases. V was pared by 8 bases and J by 4 bases, with 8 bases of the junction left unmatched. The germline CDR1 and CDR2 sequences are LNHDA and SQIVND (reference sequence). The CDR3 loop spans 16 amino acids. CDR3 sequence (DNA): TGTGCCAGTGGCCCGCCGGGACTAGCGGGGTACAATGAGCAGTTCTTC. It translates to CASGPPGLAGYNEQFF.

This chain links TRBV5-6 with TRBJ1-1; 7 bases match TRBD1. J gave up 0 bases and V 2 bases, and 1 base lay outside the gene matches. Germline V lookup: CDR1 SGHDT, CDR2 YYEEEE. This CDR3 is built from 14 residues. DNA of the CDR3: TGTGCCAGCAGCTTCGGACAGGTGAACACTGAAGCTTTCTTT. Its protein product is CASSFGQVNTEAFF.

The gene calls are TRBV10-2 and TRBJ1-4; 9 bases fit TRBD1. V was pared by 8 bases and J by 5 bases, with 3 bases of the junction left unmatched. This CDR3 has 13 amino acids. Germline lookup yields CDR1 WSHSY and CDR2 SAAADI. The DNA of the CDR3 is TGCGCCAGCCGGGACAGGGAAAATGAAAAACTGTTTTTT. Amino acids: CASRDRENEKLFF.

This clone was detected only once. The chain uses TRBV10-3 and TRBJ2-7, with TRBD1 as a possible D gene (6 bases). The CDR3 covers 13 residues. The V end was cut by 6 bases, the J end by 2 bases, with 11 bases between. Per the germline V gene, CDR1 is ENHRY and CDR2 is SYGVKD. The CDR3 is CAISRQAAYEQYF. For the CDR3, the DNA is TGTGCCATCAGCCGACAGGCGGCCTACGAGCAGTACTTC.

This chain links TRBV30 with TRBJ2-3; 8 positions agree with TRBD2. V trimming: 4 bases; J trimming: 5 bases; junction bases outside the gene matches: 8. CDR1 GTSNPN and CDR2 SVGIG come from the germline V gene (reference sequence). The CDR3 has 14 residues. As DNA, the CDR3 is TGTGCCTGGACTCGGGGGGGCTTCGTAGATACGCAGTATTTT. Its protein product is CAWTRGGFVDTQYF.

This chain links TRBV7-9 with TRBJ1-3; D uncertain. The CDR3 runs to 18 residues. Looked up from germline, CDR1 is SEHNR and CDR2 is FQNEAQ (reference sequence). The V and J ends lost 2 bases and 0 bases respectively, with 17 bases between them. CDR3 sequence: CASSLKDPLSSSGNTIYF. CDR3 bases: TGTGCCAGCAGCTTAAAAGATCCCCTCTCGAGCTCTGGAAACACCATATATTTT.

This sequence joins TRBV19 and TRBJ2-3; 11 bases match TRBD2. Germline assignment: CDR1 LNHDA and CDR2 SQIVND (reference sequence). This CDR3 region has 16 residues. Trimming cost V 7 bases and J 1 base; bases outside gene matches: 7. The DNA of the CDR3 is TGTGCCAGTAAGGCTGGGACTAGCGGACGCACAGATACGCAGTATTTT. This encodes CASKAGTSGRTDTQYF.

This chain joins TRBV7-8 and TRBJ2-1; 8 bases fit TRBD2. This CDR3 is 17 amino acids long. Germline lookup yields CDR1 SGHVS and CDR2 FQNEAQ. V was pared by 5 bases and J by 7 bases, with 16 bases of the junction left unmatched. In DNA, the CDR3 is TGTGCCAGCAGCCGAGGAATGGGGACTAGAGTACAGAATGAGCAGTTCTTC. Protein: CASSRGMGTRVQNEQFF. The whole variable domain, remainder taken from reference TRBV7-8 and TRBJ2-1, is GAGVSQSPRYKVAKRGQDVALRCDPISGHVSLFWYQQALGQGPEFLTYFQNEAQLDKSGLPSDRFFAERPEGSVSTLKIQRTQQEDSAVYLCASSRGMGTRVQNEQFFGPGTRLTVL.